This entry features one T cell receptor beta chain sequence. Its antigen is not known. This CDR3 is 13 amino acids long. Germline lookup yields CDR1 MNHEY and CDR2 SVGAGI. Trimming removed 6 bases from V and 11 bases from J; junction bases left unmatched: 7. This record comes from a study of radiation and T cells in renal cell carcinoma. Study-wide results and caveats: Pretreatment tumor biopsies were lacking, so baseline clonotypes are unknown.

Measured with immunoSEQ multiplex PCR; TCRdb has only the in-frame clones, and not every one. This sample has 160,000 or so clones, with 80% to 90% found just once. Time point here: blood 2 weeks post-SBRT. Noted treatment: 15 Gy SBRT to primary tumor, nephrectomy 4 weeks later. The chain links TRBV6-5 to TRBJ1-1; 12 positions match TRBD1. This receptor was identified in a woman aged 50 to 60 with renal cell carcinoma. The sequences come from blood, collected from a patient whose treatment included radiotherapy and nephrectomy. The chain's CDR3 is CASSPGTGGAAFF. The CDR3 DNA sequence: TGTGCCAGCAGCCCCGGGACAGGGGGCGCGGCTTTCTTT.